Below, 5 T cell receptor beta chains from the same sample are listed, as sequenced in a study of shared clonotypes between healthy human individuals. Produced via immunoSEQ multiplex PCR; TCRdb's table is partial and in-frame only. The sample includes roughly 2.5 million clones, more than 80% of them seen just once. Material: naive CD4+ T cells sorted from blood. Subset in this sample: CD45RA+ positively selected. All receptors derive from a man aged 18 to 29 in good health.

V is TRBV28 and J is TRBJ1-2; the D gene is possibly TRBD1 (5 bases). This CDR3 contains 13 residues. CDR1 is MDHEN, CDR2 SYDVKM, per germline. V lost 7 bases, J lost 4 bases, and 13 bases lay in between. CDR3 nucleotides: TGTGCCAGCAACCCACGGGACTCCTATGGCTACACCTTC. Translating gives CASNPRDSYGYTF.

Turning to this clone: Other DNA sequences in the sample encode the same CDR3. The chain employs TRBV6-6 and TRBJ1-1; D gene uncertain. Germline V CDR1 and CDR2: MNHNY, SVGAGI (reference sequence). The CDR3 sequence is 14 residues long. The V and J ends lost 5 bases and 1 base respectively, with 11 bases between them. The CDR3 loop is CASSGGAPNTEAFF. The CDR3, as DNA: TGTGCCAGCAGTGGTGGCGCCCCGAACACTGAAGCTTTCTTT.

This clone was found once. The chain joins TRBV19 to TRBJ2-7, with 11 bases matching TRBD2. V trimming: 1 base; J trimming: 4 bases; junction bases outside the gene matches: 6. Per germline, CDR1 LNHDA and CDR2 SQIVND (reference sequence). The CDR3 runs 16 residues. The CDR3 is CASSIGPLAGEYEQYF. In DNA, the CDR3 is TGTGCCAGTAGTATAGGCCCACTAGCGGGAGAGTACGAGCAGTACTTC. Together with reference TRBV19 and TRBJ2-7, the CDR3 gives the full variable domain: DGGITQSPKYLFRKEGQNVTLSCEQNLNHDAMYWYRQDPGQGLRLIYYSQIVNDFQKGDIAEGYSVSREKKESFPLTVTSAQKNPTAFYLCASSIGPLAGEYEQYFGPGTRLTVT.

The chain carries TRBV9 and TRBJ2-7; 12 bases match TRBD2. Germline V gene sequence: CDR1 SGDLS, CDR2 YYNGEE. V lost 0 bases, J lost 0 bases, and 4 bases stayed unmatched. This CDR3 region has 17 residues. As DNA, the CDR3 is TGTGCCAGCAGCGTAGGGACTAGCGGGATCGACTCCTACGAGCAGTACTTC. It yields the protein CASSVGTSGIDSYEQYF.

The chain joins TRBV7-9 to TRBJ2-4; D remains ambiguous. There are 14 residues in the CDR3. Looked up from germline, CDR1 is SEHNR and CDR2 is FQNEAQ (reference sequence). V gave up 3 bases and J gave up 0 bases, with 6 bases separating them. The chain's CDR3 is CASSFSIAKNIQYF. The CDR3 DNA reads TGTGCCAGCAGCTTTAGTATAGCCAAAAACATTCAGTACTTC.